This T cell receptor (beta chain) stems from a study of shared clonotypes between healthy human individuals. The overall study: The people who gave samples were a couple of women and a few men aged 18 to 49.

Germline lookup yields CDR1 MNHNS and CDR2 SASEGT. V dropped 4 bases and J dropped 0 bases, with 11 bases sitting between them. The CDR3 extends over 15 amino acids. DNA at about 0.2 ug, tens of thousands of T cell genomes, went into sorted-subset replicate PCRs. The assay was immunoSEQ multiplex PCR, and TCRdb's table has in-frame clones only and misses some. This table has fewer than 2.5 million clones, more than 85% appearing once. Healthy HIV-negative adults with no recent acute infections or vaccinations were recruited as donors. The receptor was isolated from a man in his late teens or twenties in good health. Some clones in this sample may be carry-over from other donors' samples. Sequenced: naive CD4+ T cells from PBMCs. The subset is: CD45RA+ positively selected. The chain carries TRBV6-1 and TRBJ2-3, with unresolved D. In DNA form, the CDR3 reads TGTGCCAGCAGTGCGGCGTTTCCTAGCACAGATACGCAGTATTTT. Translation: CASSAAFPSTDTQYF.